The 14 T cell receptor beta chains reported below all come from one sample, sequenced in a study of shared clonotypes between healthy human individuals. CD45RO negativity and positive selection for CCR7 defined naive CD8 cells, a population that excluded terminally differentiated effector memory CD45RA+ cells. Assay: immunoSEQ multiplex PCR; the TCRdb copy retains only in-frame clones and omits some. The sample has millions of clones, roughly 91% seen once. Sequenced material: naive CD8+ T cells from PBMCs. The receptor source for this set is a man younger than 35 in good health. Some clones in this sample may be carry-over from other donors' samples.

This chain joins TRBV7-8 and TRBJ1-1; 7 nucleotides align to TRBD1. The CDR3 runs 14 residues. Germline CDR1 and CDR2: SGHVS and FQNEAQ. With 5 bases clipped from V and 2 bases from J, the junction kept 5 bases outside the gene matches. The CDR3 spells CASSPNRGNTEAFF. The CDR3 bases are TGTGCCAGCAGCCCGAACAGGGGCAACACTGAAGCTTTCTTT.

The chain has TRBV19 and TRBJ2-2, with a possible D match to TRBD1 (6 bases). This CDR3 is 15 amino acids long. Germline-derived CDR1 and CDR2 are LNHDA and SQIVND (reference sequence). Trimming left V 5 bases short and J 6 bases short, with 16 bases between. The CDR3: CASSPPQGRAGELFF. The CDR3 nucleotides read TGTGCCAGTAGTCCCCCACAGGGTCGGGCCGGGGAGCTGTTTTTT.

The J gene is TRBJ1-1, the V gene TRBV25-1, with a tentative D call TRBD1 (6 bases). Trimming pared 6 bases from V and 1 base from J, leaving 12 bases between. Germline V lookup: CDR1 MGHDK, CDR2 SYGVNS. The CDR3 covers 14 residues. The CDR3 loop reads CASRRPGANTEAFF. CDR3 nucleotide sequence: TGTGCCAGCAGGCGGCCAGGGGCGAACACTGAAGCTTTCTTT.

The chain employs TRBV19 and TRBJ2-2, with TRBD2 identical over 10 bases. This CDR3 comprises 18 residues. With 0 bases clipped from V and 0 bases from J, the junction kept 4 bases outside the gene matches. Germline CDR1 is LNHDA and CDR2 is SQIVND (reference sequence). The CDR3 is CASSIENSGRPNTGELFF. The CDR3 DNA sequence: TGTGCCAGTAGTATAGAGAATAGCGGGAGGCCGAACACCGGGGAGCTGTTTTTT.

This sequence joins TRBV27 and TRBJ2-2; tentative D call: TRBD1 (5 bases). Germline CDR1 MNHEY, CDR2 SMNVEV (reference sequence). Trimming removed 5 bases from V and 2 bases from J, with 21 bases in between. This CDR3 is built from 18 residues. The CDR3 reads CASSPRQSVKRNTGELFF. The CDR3, as DNA: TGTGCCAGCAGTCCCCGACAGTCTGTTAAACGTAACACCGGGGAGCTGTTTTTT.

The chain carries TRBV19 and TRBJ2-3, with 7 positions matching TRBD2. CDR1 is LNHDA and CDR2 is SQIVND in the germline V gene (reference sequence). V dropped 3 bases and J dropped 0; count of bases not matched to a gene: 12. The CDR3 spans 18 residues. The CDR3 DNA reads as TGTGCCAGTAGTATGTCAAGCGGGCTAGCGGCTAGCACAGATACGCAGTATTTT. It yields the protein CASSMSSGLAASTDTQYF.

CDR3 in amino acids: CSVDDSPRYGYTF. CDR3 sequence (DNA): TGCAGCGTTGATGACAGCCCTCGTTATGGCTACACCTTC. The chain combines TRBV29-1 with TRBJ1-2; the D gene is possibly TRBD1 (5 bases). Deletions cut 3 bases from V and 5 bases from J, with 13 bases between. This CDR3 has 13 residues. Germline V gene lookup returns CDR1 SQVTM and CDR2 ANQGSEA.

The chain uses TRBV7-9 and TRBJ2-5; 8 nucleotides line up with TRBD2. CDR3 length: 16 amino acids. V was clipped by 2 bases and J by 2 bases; unmatched bases: 7. From germline, CDR1 is SEHNR and CDR2 FQNEAQ (reference sequence). Written as DNA, the CDR3 is TGTGCCAGCAGCTTATTGATTAGCGGGATTCAAGAGACCCAGTACTTC. Amino acid sequence: CASSLLISGIQETQYF.

J is TRBJ2-7 and V is TRBV27; TRBD1 matches at 8 bases. Per the germline V gene, CDR1 is MNHEY and CDR2 is SMNVEV (reference sequence). V was clipped by 3 bases and J by 3 bases; unmatched bases: 4. There are 14 residues in the CDR3. CDR3 sequence (DNA): TGTGCCAGCAGTTTCACAGGGGGGTTCTACGAGCAGTACTTC. It yields the protein CASSFTGGFYEQYF.

This rearrangement joins TRBV29-1 to TRBJ2-1, with 7 bases matching TRBD2. Germline trimming cut 4 bases from V and 0 bases from J; bases unmatched to any gene: 6. This CDR3 region has 15 residues. The germline V gene encodes CDR1 SQVTM and CDR2 ANQGSEA. Written as DNA, the CDR3 is TGCAGCGTTGTTGGGACTACCATCTCCTACAATGAGCAGTTCTTC. Protein sequence: CSVVGTTISYNEQFF.

This clone appeared once. J is TRBJ2-1 and V is TRBV27; tentative D call: TRBD2 (7 bases). The germline V gene encodes CDR1 MNHEY and CDR2 SMNVEV (reference sequence). This CDR3 spans 15 amino acids. V was clipped by 3 bases and J by 0 bases, with 9 bases between them. The CDR3 nucleotides are TGTGCCAGCAGTTTTGCGGGGGCCTCCTACAATGAGCAGTTCTTC. This encodes CASSFAGASYNEQFF.

The chain couples TRBV14 to TRBJ1-1; D gene unclear. Trimming removed 1 base at V and 4 bases at J, with 10 bases between. The CDR3 has 14 amino acids. Germline V gives CDR1 SGHDN, CDR2 FVKESK. The CDR3 coding sequence is TGTGCCAGCAGCCAAGTAAGACCGACCACTGAAGCTTTCTTT. Encoded protein: CASSQVRPTTEAFF. Together with reference TRBV14 and TRBJ1-1, the CDR3 gives the full variable domain: EAGVTQFPSHSVIEKGQTVTLRCDPISGHDNLYWYRRVMGKEIKFLLHFVKESKQDESGMPNNRFLAERTGGTYSTLKVQPAELEDSGVYFCASSQVRPTTEAFFGQGTRLTVV.

This clone was recorded only once. The CDR3 sequence: CASSLLARTGELFF. The CDR3 DNA follows: TGTGCCAGCAGTTTACTAGCAAGAACCGGGGAGCTGTTTTTT. The chain employs TRBV14 and TRBJ2-2; possible D gene TRBD2, 6 bases. V shed 6 bases and J shed 5 bases, with 13 bases lying between them. The CDR3 loop spans 14 amino acids. Germline V lookup: CDR1 SGHDN, CDR2 FVKESK.

This sequence joins TRBV7-3 and TRBJ2-1, with D possibly TRBD2 on 7 matching bases. Germline CDR1 and CDR2: SGHTA and FQGTGA. The CDR3 runs to 14 residues. V gave up 5 bases and J gave up 8 bases, with 16 bases separating them. The CDR3 sequence: CASSPIGGEDEQFF. The CDR3 DNA reads TGTGCCAGCAGCCCGATAGGGGGGGAGGATGAGCAGTTCTTC.